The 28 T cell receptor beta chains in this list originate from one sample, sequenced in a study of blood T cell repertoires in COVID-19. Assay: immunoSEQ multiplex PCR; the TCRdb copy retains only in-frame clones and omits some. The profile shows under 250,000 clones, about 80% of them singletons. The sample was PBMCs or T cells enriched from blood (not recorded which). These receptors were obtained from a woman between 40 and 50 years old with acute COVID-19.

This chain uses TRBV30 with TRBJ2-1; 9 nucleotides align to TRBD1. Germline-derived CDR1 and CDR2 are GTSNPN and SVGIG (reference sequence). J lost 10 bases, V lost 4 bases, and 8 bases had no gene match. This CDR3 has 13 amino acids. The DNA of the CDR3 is TGTGCCTGGAACCCGACAGGGGGAGGCGAGCAGTTCTTC. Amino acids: CAWNPTGGGEQFF.

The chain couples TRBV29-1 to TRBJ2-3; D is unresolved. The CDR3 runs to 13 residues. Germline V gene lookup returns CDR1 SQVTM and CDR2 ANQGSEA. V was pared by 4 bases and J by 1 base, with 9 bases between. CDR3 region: CSVVRQGTDTQYF. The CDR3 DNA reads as TGCAGCGTTGTGCGGCAAGGCACAGATACGCAGTATTTT.

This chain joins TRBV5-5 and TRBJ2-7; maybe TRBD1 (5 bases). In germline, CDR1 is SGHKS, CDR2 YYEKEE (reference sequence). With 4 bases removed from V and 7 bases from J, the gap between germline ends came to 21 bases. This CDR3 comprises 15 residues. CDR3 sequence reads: CASSHARVGVWEQYF. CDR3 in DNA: TGTGCCAGCAGCCATGCCAGGGTTGGGGTGTGGGAGCAGTACTTC.

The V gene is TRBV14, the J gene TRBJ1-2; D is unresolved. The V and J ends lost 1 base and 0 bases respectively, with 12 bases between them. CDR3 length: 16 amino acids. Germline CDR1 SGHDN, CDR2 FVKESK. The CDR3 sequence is CASSQGLPGANYGYTF. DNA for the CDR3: TGTGCCAGCAGCCAAGGTTTACCGGGAGCTAACTATGGCTACACCTTC. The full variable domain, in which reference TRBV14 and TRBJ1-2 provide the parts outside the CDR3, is EAGVTQFPSHSVIEKGQTVTLRCDPISGHDNLYWYRRVMGKEIKFLLHFVKESKQDESGMPNNRFLAERTGGTYSTLKVQPAELEDSGVYFCASSQGLPGANYGYTFGSGTRLTVV.

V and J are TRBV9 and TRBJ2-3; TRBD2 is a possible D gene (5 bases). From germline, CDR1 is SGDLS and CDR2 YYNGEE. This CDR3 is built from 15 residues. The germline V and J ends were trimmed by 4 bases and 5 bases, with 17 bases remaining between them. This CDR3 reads CASSLGGLVGDTQYF. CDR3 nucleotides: TGTGCCAGCAGCCTTGGCGGGCTAGTCGGAGATACGCAGTATTTT. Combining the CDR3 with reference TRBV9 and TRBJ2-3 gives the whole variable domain DSGVTQTPKHLITATGQRVTLRCSPRSGDLSVYWYQQSLDQGLQFLIQYYNGEERAKGNILERFSAQQFPDLHSELNLSSLELGDSALYFCASSLGGLVGDTQYFGPGTRLTVL.

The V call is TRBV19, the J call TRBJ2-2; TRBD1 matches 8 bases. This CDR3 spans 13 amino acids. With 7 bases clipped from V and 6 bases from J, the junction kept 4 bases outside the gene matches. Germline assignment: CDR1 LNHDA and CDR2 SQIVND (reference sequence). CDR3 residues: CASKKQGAGELFF. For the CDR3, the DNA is TGTGCCAGTAAAAAACAGGGGGCCGGGGAGCTGTTTTTT.

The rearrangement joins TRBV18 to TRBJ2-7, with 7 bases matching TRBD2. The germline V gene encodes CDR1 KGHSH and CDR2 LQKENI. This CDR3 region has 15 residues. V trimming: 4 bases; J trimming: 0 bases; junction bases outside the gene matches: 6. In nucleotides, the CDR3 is TGTGCCAGCTCACTCGGCGGGGGAAGCTCCTACGAGCAGTACTTC. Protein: CASSLGGGSSYEQYF.

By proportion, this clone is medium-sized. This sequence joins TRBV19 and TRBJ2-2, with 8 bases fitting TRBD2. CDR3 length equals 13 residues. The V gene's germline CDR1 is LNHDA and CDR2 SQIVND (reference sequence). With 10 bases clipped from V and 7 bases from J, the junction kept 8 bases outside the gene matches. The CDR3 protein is CATDGGGIGELFF. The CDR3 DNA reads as TGTGCCACGGACGGGGGGGGCATCGGGGAGCTGTTTTTT.

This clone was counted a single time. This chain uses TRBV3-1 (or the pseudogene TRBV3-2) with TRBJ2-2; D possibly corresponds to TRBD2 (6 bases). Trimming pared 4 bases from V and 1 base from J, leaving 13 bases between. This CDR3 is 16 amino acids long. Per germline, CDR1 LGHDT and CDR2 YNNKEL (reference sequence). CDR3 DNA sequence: TGTGCCAGCAGCCCCACGGGACTTTTGAACACCGGGGAGCTGTTTTTT. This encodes CASSPTGLLNTGELFF.

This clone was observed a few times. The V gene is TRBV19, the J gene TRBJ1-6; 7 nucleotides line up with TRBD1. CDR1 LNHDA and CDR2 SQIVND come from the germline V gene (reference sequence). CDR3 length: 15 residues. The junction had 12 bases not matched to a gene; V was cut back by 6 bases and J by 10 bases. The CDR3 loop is CASSGTDVMASPLHF. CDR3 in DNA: TGTGCCAGTAGCGGGACAGACGTTATGGCGTCACCCCTCCACTTT.

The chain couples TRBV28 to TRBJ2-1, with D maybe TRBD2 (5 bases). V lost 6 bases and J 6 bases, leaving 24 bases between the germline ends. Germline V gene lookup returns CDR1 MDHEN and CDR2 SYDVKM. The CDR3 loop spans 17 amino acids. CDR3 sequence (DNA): TGTGCCAGCAGCTTCCTAAGACTGGCCTCTCGGGGCAATGAGCAGTTCTTC. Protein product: CASSFLRLASRGNEQFF.

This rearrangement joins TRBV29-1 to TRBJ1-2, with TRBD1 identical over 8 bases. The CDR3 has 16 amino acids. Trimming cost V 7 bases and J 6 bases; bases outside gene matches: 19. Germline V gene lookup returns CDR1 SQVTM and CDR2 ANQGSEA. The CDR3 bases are TGCAGCGCGTTTCTAGGACAGGGCCACAGACGAAATGGCTACACCTTC. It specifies CSAFLGQGHRRNGYTF.

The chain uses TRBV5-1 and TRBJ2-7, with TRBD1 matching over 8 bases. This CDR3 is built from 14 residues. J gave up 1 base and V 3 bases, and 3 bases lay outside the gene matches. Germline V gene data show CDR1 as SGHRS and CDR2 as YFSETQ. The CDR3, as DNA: TGCGCCAGCAGCTCTACAGGGGGGTCCTACGAGCAGTACTTC. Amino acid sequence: CASSSTGGSYEQYF.

This CDR3 is CASSFRTGGWSPLHF. CDR3 DNA: TGTGCCAGCAGTTTTCGGACAGGGGGCTGGTCACCCCTCCACTTT. The chain has TRBV28 and TRBJ1-6, with 11 nucleotides matching TRBD1. Looked up from germline, CDR1 is MDHEN and CDR2 is SYDVKM. The CDR3 spans 15 residues. Trimming cost V 3 bases and J 10 bases; bases outside gene matches: 5.

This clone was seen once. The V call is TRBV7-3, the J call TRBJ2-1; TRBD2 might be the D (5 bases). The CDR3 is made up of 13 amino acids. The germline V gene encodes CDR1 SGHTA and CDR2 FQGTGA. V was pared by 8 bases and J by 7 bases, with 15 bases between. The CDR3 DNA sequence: TGTGCCAGCGCCTTCGCTCCGGGGAATGAGCAGTTCTTC. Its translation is CASAFAPGNEQFF. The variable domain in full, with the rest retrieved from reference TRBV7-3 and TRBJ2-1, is GAGVSQTPSNKVTEKGKYVELRCDPISGHTALYWYRQSLGQGPEFLIYFQGTGAADDSGLPNDRFFAVRPEGSVSTLKIQRTERGDSAVYLCASAFAPGNEQFFGPGTRLTVL.

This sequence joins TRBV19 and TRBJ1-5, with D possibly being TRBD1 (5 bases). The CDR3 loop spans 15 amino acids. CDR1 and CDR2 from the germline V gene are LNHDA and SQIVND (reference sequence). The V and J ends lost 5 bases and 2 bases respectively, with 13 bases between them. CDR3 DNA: TGTGCCAGTAGTGCCGGGGGTCGGGGCAATCAGCCCCAGCATTTT. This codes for CASSAGGRGNQPQHF.

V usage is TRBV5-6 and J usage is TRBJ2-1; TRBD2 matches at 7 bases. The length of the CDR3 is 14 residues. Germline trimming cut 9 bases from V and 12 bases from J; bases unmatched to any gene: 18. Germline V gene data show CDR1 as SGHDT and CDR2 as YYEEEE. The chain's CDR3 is CATQTKAGSRGQFF. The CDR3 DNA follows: TGTGCCACCCAAACGAAAGCGGGAAGTAGGGGGCAGTTCTTC.

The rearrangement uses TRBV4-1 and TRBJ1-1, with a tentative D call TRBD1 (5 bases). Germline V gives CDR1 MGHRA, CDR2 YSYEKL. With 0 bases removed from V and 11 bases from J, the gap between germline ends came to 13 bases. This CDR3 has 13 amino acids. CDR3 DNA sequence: TGCGCCAGCAGCCAAGACCCAGGGATGGTTGCTTTCTTT. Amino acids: CASSQDPGMVAFF.

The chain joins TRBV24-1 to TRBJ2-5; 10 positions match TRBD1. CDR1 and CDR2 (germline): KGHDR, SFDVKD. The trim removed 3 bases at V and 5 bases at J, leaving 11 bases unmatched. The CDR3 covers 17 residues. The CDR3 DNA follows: TGTGCCACCAGTGATCTCCCCCCGGGACAGGGGTCGGAGACCCAGTACTTC. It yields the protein CATSDLPPGQGSETQYF.

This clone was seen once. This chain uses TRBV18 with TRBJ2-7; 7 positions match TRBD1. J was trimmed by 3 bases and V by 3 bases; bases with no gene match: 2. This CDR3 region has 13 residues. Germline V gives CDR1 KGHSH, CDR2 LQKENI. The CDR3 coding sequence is TGTGCCAGCTCACCCTCAGGGGGCTACGAGCAGTACTTC. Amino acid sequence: CASSPSGGYEQYF. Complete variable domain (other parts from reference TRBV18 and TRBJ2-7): NAGVMQNPRHLVRRRGQEARLRCSPMKGHSHVYWYRQLPEEGLKFMVYLQKENIIDESGMPKERFSAEFPKEGPSILRIQQVVRGDSAAYFCASSPSGGYEQYFGPGTRLTVT.

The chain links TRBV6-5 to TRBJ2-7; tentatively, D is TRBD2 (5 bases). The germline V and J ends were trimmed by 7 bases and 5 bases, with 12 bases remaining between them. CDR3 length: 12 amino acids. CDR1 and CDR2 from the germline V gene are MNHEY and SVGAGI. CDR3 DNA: TGTGCCAGCACCCGATCGGGGAACGAGCAGTACTTC. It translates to CASTRSGNEQYF.

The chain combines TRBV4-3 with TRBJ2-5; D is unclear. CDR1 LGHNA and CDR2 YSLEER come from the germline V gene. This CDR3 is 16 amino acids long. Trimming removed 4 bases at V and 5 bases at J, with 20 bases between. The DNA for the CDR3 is TGCGCCAGCAGCCTCGCCCGTAGGTCGGGTGTGGAGACCCAGTACTTC. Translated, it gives CASSLARRSGVETQYF.

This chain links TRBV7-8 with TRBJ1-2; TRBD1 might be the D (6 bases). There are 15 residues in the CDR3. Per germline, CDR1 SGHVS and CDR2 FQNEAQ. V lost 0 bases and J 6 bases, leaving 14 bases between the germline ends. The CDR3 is CASSLARGAMDGYTF. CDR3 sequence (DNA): TGTGCCAGCAGCTTAGCGCGGGGGGCGATGGATGGCTACACCTTC.

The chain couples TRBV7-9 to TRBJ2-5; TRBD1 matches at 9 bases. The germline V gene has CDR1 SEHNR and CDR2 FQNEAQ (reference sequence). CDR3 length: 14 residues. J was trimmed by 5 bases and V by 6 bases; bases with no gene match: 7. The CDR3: CASRPYRGQETQYF. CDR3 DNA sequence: TGTGCCAGCAGGCCCTACAGGGGGCAGGAGACCCAGTACTTC.

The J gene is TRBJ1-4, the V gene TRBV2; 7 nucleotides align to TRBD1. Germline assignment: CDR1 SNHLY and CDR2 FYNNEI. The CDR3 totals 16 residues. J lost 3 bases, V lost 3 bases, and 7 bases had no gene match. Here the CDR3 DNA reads TGTGCCAGCAGTGAGGCAGGGGGGATATCTAATGAAAAACTGTTTTTT. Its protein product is CASSEAGGISNEKLFF.

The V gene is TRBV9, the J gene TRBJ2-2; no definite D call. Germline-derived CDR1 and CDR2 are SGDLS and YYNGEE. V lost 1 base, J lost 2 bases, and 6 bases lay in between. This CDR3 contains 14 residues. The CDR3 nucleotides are TGTGCCAGCAGCGTAACCACTAACACCGGGGAGCTGTTTTTT. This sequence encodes CASSVTTNTGELFF.

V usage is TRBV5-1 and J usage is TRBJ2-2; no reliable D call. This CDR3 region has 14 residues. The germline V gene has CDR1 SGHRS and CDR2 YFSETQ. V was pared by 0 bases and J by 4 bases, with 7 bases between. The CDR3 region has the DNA TGCGCCAGCAGCTTGGAGCCGAGCACCGGGGAGCTGTTTTTT. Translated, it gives CASSLEPSTGELFF.

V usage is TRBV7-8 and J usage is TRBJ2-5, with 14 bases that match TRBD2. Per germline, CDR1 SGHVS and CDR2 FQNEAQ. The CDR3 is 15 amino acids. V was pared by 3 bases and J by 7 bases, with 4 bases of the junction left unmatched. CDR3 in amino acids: CASSLGTSGGGTQYF. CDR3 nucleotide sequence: TGTGCCAGCAGCTTGGGGACTAGCGGGGGCGGGACCCAGTACTTC.